This TCR beta chain was recovered during a study of blood T cell repertoires in COVID-19 (dated by TCRdb to the early 2020s). In the study overall: The collaborator samples originated in the United States, Italy and Spain and spanned the acute and convalescent phases of COVID-19. The material from the prospective study consisted of cDNA or gDNA derived from T cells, B-cell-depleted T cells, or PBMCs. Subjects who had been exposed to COVID-19, were actively infected with it, or had recovered from it provided the deeply sampled blood TCRbeta repertoires that made up the dataset. A freely available public database, intended as a resource for researchers studying the immune response to SARS-CoV-2, is where the repertoires were released. The samples were drawn from the first 160 participants of the ongoing ImmuneRACE study and from under 1,500 subjects provided by 6 global collaborators. Sample metadata almost always included a de-identified subject ID, COVID-19 status, age in years and sex. HLA class I and class II types, where available, came from metadata supplied by the sample provider rather than from assay-based typing. Broader findings and caveats from the paper: How much clinical and demographic metadata was included differed by source and by participant, and the metadata was provided uncurated.

TCRbeta CDR3 regions were amplified from genomic DNA by means of the immunoSEQ Assay, a bias-controlled multiplex PCR. Per the source publication's procedure: The number of nucleated cells in each sample was estimated from the amplification of reference gene primers within the assay. Sequence reads were collapsed and filtered to measure the absolute abundance of every unique TCRbeta CDR3 rearrangement. For each sample, productive Simpson clonality was calculated by taking the square root of Simpson's diversity index across productive rearrangements. This immuneACCESS table, as held by TCRdb, lists in-frame sequences with V and J called but not all clones. Of the missing ones, under half trace to an unresolved V gene in checked studies; the others have no known cause. D and trimming were read from the DNA, whereas the V and J calls and clone size are those reported in that table. The sample includes about 70,000 clones, with more than 75% observed a single time. The ten top clones hold 1.1% to 1.5% of the sample.

Whole blood was collected in K2EDTA tubes by collaborating institutions according to the institutions' own protocols. For TCRbeta analysis, collaborators shipped samples in one of three forms: frozen whole blood, isolated PBMCs, or DNA extracted from either of those sample types. V gives up 11 bases and J gives up 4 bases, and the segment between their germline ends measures 11 bases. The CDR3 starts with the cysteine, ends with the phenylalanine, and has 12 residues. Only the CDR3 part of the read is kept: 36 bases, read in frame from the first base. CDR1 and CDR2 (PRHDT, FYEKMQ) derive from the germline V gene (reference sequence). Details on this clone: The target of this receptor is not known. No per-base quality is available; no much larger clone lies one base away.

This sequence uses TRBV13 and TRBJ2-2; the D region possibly corresponds to TRBD2 (5 bases align). The sample was peripheral blood. This receptor was taken from a human donor in a cohort sampled during active COVID-19. The nucleotide sequence is TGTGCCGTTCCTGGACTCACCGGGGAGCTGTTTTTT. Translation gives CAVPGLTGELFF. The CDR3, completed at both ends by the reference TRBV13 and TRBJ2-2 genes, gives the full variable domain AAGVIQSPRHLIKEKRETATLKCYPIPRHDTVYWYQQGPGQDPQFLISFYEKMQSDKGSIPDRFSAQQFSDYHSELNMSSLELGDSALYFCAVPGLTGELFFGEGSRLTVL.